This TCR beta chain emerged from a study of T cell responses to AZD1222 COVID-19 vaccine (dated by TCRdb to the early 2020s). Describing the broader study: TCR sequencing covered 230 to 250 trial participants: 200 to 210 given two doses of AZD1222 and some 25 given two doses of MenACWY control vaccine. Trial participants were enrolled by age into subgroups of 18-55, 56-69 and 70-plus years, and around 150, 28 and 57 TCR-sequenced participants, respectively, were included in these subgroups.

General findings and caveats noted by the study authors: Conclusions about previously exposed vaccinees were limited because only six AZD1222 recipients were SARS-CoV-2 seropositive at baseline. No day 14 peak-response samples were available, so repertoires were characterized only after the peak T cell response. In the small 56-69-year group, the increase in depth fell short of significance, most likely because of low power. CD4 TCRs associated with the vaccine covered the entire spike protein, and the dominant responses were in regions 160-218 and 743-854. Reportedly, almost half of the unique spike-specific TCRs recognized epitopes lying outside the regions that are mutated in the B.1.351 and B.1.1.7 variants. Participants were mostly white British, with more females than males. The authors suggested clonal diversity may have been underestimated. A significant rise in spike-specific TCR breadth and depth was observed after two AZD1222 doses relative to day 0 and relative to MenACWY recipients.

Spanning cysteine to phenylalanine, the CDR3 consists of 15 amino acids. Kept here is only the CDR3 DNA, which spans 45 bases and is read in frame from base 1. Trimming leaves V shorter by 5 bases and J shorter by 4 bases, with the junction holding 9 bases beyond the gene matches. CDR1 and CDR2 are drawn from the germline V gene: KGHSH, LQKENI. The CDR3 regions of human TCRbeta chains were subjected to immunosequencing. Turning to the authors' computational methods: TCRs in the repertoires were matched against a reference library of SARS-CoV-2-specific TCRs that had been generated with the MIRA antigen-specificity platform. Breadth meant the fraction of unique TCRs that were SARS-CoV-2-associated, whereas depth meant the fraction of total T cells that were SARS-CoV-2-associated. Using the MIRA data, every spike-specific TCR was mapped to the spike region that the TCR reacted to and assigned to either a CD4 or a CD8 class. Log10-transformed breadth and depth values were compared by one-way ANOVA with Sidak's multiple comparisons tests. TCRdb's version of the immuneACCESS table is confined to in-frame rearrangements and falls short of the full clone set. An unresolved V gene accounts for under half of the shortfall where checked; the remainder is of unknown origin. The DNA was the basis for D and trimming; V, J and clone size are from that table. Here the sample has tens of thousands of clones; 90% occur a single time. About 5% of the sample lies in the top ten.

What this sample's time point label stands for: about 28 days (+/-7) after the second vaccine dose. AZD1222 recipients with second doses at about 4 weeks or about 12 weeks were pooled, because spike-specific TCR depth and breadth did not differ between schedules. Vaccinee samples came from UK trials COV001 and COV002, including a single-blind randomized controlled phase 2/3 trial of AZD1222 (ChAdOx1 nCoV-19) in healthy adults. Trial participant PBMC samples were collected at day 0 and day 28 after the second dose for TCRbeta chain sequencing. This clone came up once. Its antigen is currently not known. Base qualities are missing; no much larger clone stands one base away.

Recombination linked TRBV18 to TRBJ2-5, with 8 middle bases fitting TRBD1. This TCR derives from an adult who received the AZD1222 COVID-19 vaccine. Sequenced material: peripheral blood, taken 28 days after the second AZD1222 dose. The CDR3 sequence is CASSGVAGGLETQYF. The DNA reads TGTGCCAGCTCAGGAGTGGCAGGGGGCTTAGAGACCCAGTACTTC.